These 28 T cell receptor beta chains came from one sample sequenced in a study of a mutant IDH1 vaccine in newly diagnosed glioma. For these receptors, no antigen is known. Noted time point: week 5, during vaccination. It was 300 ug of mutant IDH1 20-mer peptide that made up each vaccine dose, given with topical imiquimod. Repertoires were generated with immunoSEQ multiplex PCR, while TCRdb's copy carries only in-frame clones and drops some. The sample yields more than 40,000 clones, 78% seen once. This specimen consisted of PBMCs, obtained from a glioma patient whose treatment included an IDH1 peptide vaccine. The receptors were gathered from a woman in her 40s with glioma.

J is TRBJ1-2 and V is TRBV7-9, with D unclear. CDR1 SEHNR and CDR2 FQNEAQ come from the germline V gene (reference sequence). The V end was cut by 1 base, the J end by 10 bases, with 10 bases between. The CDR3 extends over 12 amino acids. CDR3: CASSLGDENYTF. The CDR3 DNA reads as TGTGCCAGCAGCTTAGGAGATGAGAACTACACCTTC.

This clone was observed a handful of times. The same CDR3 also results from other DNA sequences found in this sample. The genes are TRBV13 and TRBJ1-1, with D hard to call. Germline V gives CDR1 PRHDT, CDR2 FYEKMQ (reference sequence). V was cut by 5 bases and J by 2 bases, with 3 bases left in between. The CDR3 length is 11 residues. The CDR3 reads CASSHNTEAFF. The CDR3 nucleotides are TGTGCCAGCAGCCATAACACTGAAGCTTTCTTT.

The rearrangement uses TRBV25-1 and TRBJ1-4, with D tentatively TRBD1 (6 bases). V was shortened by 6 bases and J by 2 bases, with 16 bases between the two germline ends. This CDR3 contains 16 residues. The germline CDR1 and CDR2 sequences are MGHDK and SYGVNS. DNA of the CDR3: TGTGCCAGCAGGGGGGCCCCGGGCGGGACTAATGAAAAACTGTTTTTT. Its protein is CASRGAPGGTNEKLFF.

This clone was observed a handful of times. This sequence joins TRBV13 and TRBJ1-1; no definite D call. The ends were cut back, 2 bases at V and 4 bases at J, with 8 bases in the middle. The CDR3 covers 13 residues. CDR1 is PRHDT and CDR2 is FYEKMQ in the germline V gene (reference sequence). This chain's CDR3 is CASSLQYGTEAFF. The CDR3 DNA is TGTGCCAGCAGCTTACAGTACGGCACTGAAGCTTTCTTT.

The chain joins TRBV2 to TRBJ1-1; D unclear. Germline loops: CDR1 SNHLY, CDR2 FYNNEI. CDR3 size: 12 residues. Trimming took 8 bases from V and 3 from J, leaving 10 bases between them. The CDR3 sequence is CASPAPYTEAFF. The CDR3 nucleotides read TGTGCCAGCCCCGCTCCCTACACTGAAGCTTTCTTT.

The chain couples TRBV5-8 to TRBJ1-1; maybe TRBD1 (6 bases). The CDR3 has 13 amino acids. Trimming took off 0 bases at V and 6 bases at J, with 9 bases between the two ends. Germline values: CDR1 SGHTS, CDR2 YDEGEE. CDR3 sequence reads: CASSLVGGAEAFF. Here the CDR3 DNA reads TGTGCCAGCAGCTTGGTCGGGGGCGCTGAAGCTTTCTTT.

This chain connects TRBV10-3 to TRBJ1-1; unclear D gene. The CDR3 consists of 14 residues. The germline V gene encodes CDR1 ENHRY and CDR2 SYGVKD. V lost 4 bases to trimming and J lost 1 base, with 10 bases between them. CDR3 amino acids: CAISATDGNTEAFF. The CDR3 DNA reads as TGTGCCATCAGTGCCACGGACGGGAACACTGAAGCTTTCTTT.

The CDR3 region has the DNA TGTGCCAGCAGTTACTCGGGCGTGAGTGTAGAGACCCAGTACTTC. This codes for CASSYSGVSVETQYF. The chain recombines TRBV6-6 with TRBJ2-5; D remains unclear. V lost 0 bases to trimming and J lost 4 bases, with 12 bases between them. Germline V gives CDR1 MNHNY, CDR2 SVGAGI (reference sequence). This CDR3 contains 15 residues.

The rearrangement links TRBV19 to TRBJ2-1; the D call may be TRBD1 or TRBD2 (5 bases each). This CDR3 spans 16 amino acids. From germline, CDR1 is LNHDA and CDR2 SQIVND (reference sequence). V lost 1 base and J 5 bases, leaving 15 bases between the germline ends. This CDR3 reads CASSIGFRGPNNEQFF. DNA of the CDR3: TGTGCCAGTAGTATAGGGTTCCGGGGCCCGAACAATGAGCAGTTCTTC.

The chain links TRBV25-1 to TRBJ2-5; the D is unclear. The CDR3 is 13 residues long. V was clipped by 4 bases and J by 5 bases, with 11 bases between them. Germline loops: CDR1 MGHDK, CDR2 SYGVNS. Here the CDR3 DNA reads TGTGCCAGCAGTGCCCTCCCTAGGGAGACCCAGTACTTC. The encoded protein is CASSALPRETQYF.

J is TRBJ1-1 and V is TRBV4-3, with no clear D. CDR3 length: 16 residues. The ends were cut back, 1 base at V and 6 bases at J, with 18 bases in the middle. Germline V gene lookup returns CDR1 LGHNA and CDR2 YSLEER. The CDR3 DNA sequence: TGCGCCAGCAGCCAAGTCCGGGGAGGCGGGAGGGCTGAAGCTTTCTTT. Translated, it gives CASSQVRGGGRAEAFF.

The V and J genes are TRBV30 and TRBJ1-1, with unresolved D. V was clipped by 4 bases and J by 3 bases, with 12 bases between them. CDR1 is GTSNPN and CDR2 is SVGIG in the germline V gene (reference sequence). The CDR3 has 13 residues. CDR3 coding DNA: TGTGCCTGGAAAGGTAGGGAGGACACTGAAGCTTTCTTT. Amino acid sequence: CAWKGREDTEAFF.

This clone was recorded only once. The chain recombines TRBV7-2 with TRBJ2-6; D remains unclear. From germline, CDR1 is SGHTA and CDR2 FQGNSA. V shed 0 bases and J shed 0 bases, with 3 bases lying between them. The CDR3 is 15 residues long. The CDR3 region has the DNA TGTGCCAGCAGCTTAGCAGTCTCTGGGGCCAACGTCCTGACTTTC. Protein product: CASSLAVSGANVLTF. The entire variable domain, with the rest obtained from reference TRBV7-2 and TRBJ2-6, is as follows: GAGVSQSPSNKVTEKGKDVELRCDPISGHTALYWYRQSLGQGLEFLIYFQGNSAPDKSGLPSDRFSAERTGGSVSTLTIQRTQQEDSAVYLCASSLAVSGANVLTFGAGSRLTVL.

In its sample, this clone was seen a few times. For the CDR3, the DNA is TGTGCCAGCGCCCAGGGGGCGGGCTACGAGCAGTACTTC. It yields the protein CASAQGAGYEQYF. This chain joins TRBV2 and TRBJ2-7; 8 bases are a match to TRBD1. The V segment lost 8 bases and the J segment 3 bases; nucleotides outside the gene matches: 6. From germline, CDR1 is SNHLY and CDR2 FYNNEI. This CDR3 contains 13 residues.

The gene calls are TRBV2 and TRBJ2-1; D remains ambiguous. The CDR3 runs 15 residues. Germline CDR1 and CDR2: SNHLY and FYNNEI. The V gene lost 5 bases and the J gene lost 0 bases, with 11 bases spanning the gap. CDR3 DNA: TGTGCCAGCAGTCAGCAGACGCTCTCCTACAATGAGCAGTTCTTC. Its protein product is CASSQQTLSYNEQFF.

The V call is TRBV10-1, the J call TRBJ2-5, with a possible D match to TRBD1 (5 bases). The CDR3 runs to 12 residues. V was clipped by 3 bases and J by 3 bases, with 5 bases between them. Germline assignment: CDR1 WNHNN and CDR2 SYGVQD (reference sequence). The CDR3 loop reads CASSDREETQYF. The CDR3 DNA is TGCGCCAGCAGTGACAGGGAAGAGACCCAGTACTTC.

The rearrangement uses TRBV5-6 and TRBJ1-2, with D unclear. Looked up from germline, CDR1 is SGHDT and CDR2 is YYEEEE. V lost 3 bases, J lost 8 bases, and 20 bases lay in between. The CDR3 covers 15 residues. CDR3 nucleotide sequence: TGTGCCAGCAGCTCTTATCACCGGGCCGGAGGGGGCTACACCTTC. Its translation is CASSSYHRAGGGYTF. Combining the CDR3 with reference TRBV5-6 and TRBJ1-2 gives the whole variable domain DAGVTQSPTHLIKTRGQQVTLRCSPKSGHDTVSWYQQALGQGPQFIFQYYEEEERQRGNFPDRFSGHQFPNYSSELNVNALLLGDSALYLCASSSYHRAGGGYTFGSGTRLTVV.

CDR3 sequence (DNA): TGTGCCAGCAGGGGGGCACAGGGGGTTCTCAATGAGCAGTTCTTC. Its translation: CASRGAQGVLNEQFF. This chain connects TRBV2 to TRBJ2-1; 8 bases map to TRBD1. The ends lost 6 bases at V and 6 bases at J; junction bases unmatched: 10. Looked up from germline, CDR1 is SNHLY and CDR2 is FYNNEI. The CDR3 has 15 amino acids.

The V and J genes are TRBV10-1 and TRBJ1-1; D gene uncertain. The germline V and J ends were trimmed by 4 bases and 5 bases, with 14 bases remaining between them. This CDR3 is built from 14 residues. CDR1 is WNHNN and CDR2 is SYGVQD in the germline V gene (reference sequence). CDR3 in amino acids: CASSVSGSWTEAFF. In DNA form, the CDR3 reads TGCGCCAGCAGTGTTTCTGGGAGTTGGACTGAAGCTTTCTTT.

The gene calls are TRBV2 and TRBJ2-7; perhaps TRBD1 as D (5 bases). The CDR3 consists of 12 residues. Germline CDR1 reads SNHLY; CDR2 reads FYNNEI. The V gene lost 6 bases and the J gene lost 1 base, with 7 bases spanning the gap. DNA for the CDR3: TGTGCCAGCAGAGCAGGGTCCTACGAGCAGTACTTC. Its translation: CASRAGSYEQYF.

This clone was picked up a small number of times. The rearrangement uses TRBV11-2 and TRBJ1-6; D is unclear. CDR3 size: 12 residues. Trimming took off 1 base at V and 7 bases at J, with 2 bases between the two ends. Germline V gene sequence: CDR1 SGHAT, CDR2 FQNNGV. CDR3 in amino acids: CASSLGNSPLHF. The CDR3 DNA reads as TGTGCCAGCAGCTTAGGGAATTCACCCCTCCACTTT.

The rearrangement links TRBV19 to TRBJ1-1; D ambiguous. Per the germline V gene, CDR1 is LNHDA and CDR2 is SQIVND (reference sequence). This CDR3 region has 10 residues. V was trimmed by 8 bases and J by 10 bases, leaving 11 bases between them. CDR3 sequence (DNA): TGTGCCAGTGGGATCGGTACAGCTTTCTTT. It is translated as CASGIGTAFF.

The chain recombines TRBV6-6 with TRBJ1-5; possible D gene TRBD1, 5 bases. The V gene lost 0 bases and the J gene lost 4 bases, with 7 bases spanning the gap. CDR1 is MNHNY and CDR2 is SVGAGI in the germline V gene (reference sequence). This CDR3 spans 14 amino acids. The CDR3 DNA is TGTGCCAGCAGTTACTCGGGGCGGAATCAGCCCCAGCATTTT. Translation: CASSYSGRNQPQHF.

CDR3 protein: CASSLVLAGGVPFF. In nucleotides, the CDR3 is TGCGCCAGCAGCTTGGTACTAGCGGGGGGGGTCCCGTTCTTC. This rearrangement joins TRBV5-1 to TRBJ2-1; 13 nucleotides match TRBD2. CDR1 is SGHRS and CDR2 is YFSETQ in the germline V gene. Trimming took 0 bases from V and 15 from J; bases not matched to a gene: 6. This CDR3 region has 14 residues.

The J gene is TRBJ1-2, the V gene TRBV7-8; no clear D. This CDR3 spans 14 amino acids. CDR1 is SGHVS and CDR2 is FQNEAQ in the germline V gene. Trimming left V 2 bases short and J 2 bases short, with 9 bases between. The CDR3 reads CASSLSEQNYGYTF. The CDR3 nucleotides are TGTGCCAGCAGCTTAAGCGAACAGAACTATGGCTACACCTTC.

A note on this clone: One end of the junction varies from germline; a read error may be responsible. The gene calls are TRBV23-1 and TRBJ1-2, with unresolved D. TRBV23-1 falls under the ORF class, with uncertain function. There are 9 residues in the CDR3. The CDR3 sequence is CASPVARAF. As DNA, the CDR3 is TGCGCCAGCCCGGTGGCCCGGGCCTTC.

The rearrangement joins TRBV5-1 to TRBJ2-2, with D unclear. Germline V gene data show CDR1 as SGHRS and CDR2 as YFSETQ. The length of the CDR3 is 14 residues. Trimming cost V 4 bases and J 4 bases, with 11 bases left between them. CDR3 nucleotide sequence: TGCGCCAGCAGCGGGCAGTCACTCACCGGGGAGCTGTTTTTT. Translated, it gives CASSGQSLTGELFF.

The rearrangement links TRBV5-1 to TRBJ2-3; weak D call: TRBD2 (6 bases). Germline-derived CDR1 and CDR2 are SGHRS and YFSETQ. The CDR3 covers 13 residues. V was clipped by 4 bases and J by 5 bases, with 11 bases between them. CDR3 DNA sequence: TGCGCCAGCAGCAGGAGGGGAGGAGATACGCAGTATTTT. Encoded protein: CASSRRGGDTQYF. Filled out from reference TRBV5-1 and TRBJ2-3, the complete variable domain reads KAGVTQTPRYLIKTRGQQVTLSCSPISGHRSVSWYQQTPGQGLQFLFEYFSETQRNKGNFPGRFSGRQFSNSRSEMNVSTLELGDSALYLCASSRRGGDTQYFGPGTRLTVL.